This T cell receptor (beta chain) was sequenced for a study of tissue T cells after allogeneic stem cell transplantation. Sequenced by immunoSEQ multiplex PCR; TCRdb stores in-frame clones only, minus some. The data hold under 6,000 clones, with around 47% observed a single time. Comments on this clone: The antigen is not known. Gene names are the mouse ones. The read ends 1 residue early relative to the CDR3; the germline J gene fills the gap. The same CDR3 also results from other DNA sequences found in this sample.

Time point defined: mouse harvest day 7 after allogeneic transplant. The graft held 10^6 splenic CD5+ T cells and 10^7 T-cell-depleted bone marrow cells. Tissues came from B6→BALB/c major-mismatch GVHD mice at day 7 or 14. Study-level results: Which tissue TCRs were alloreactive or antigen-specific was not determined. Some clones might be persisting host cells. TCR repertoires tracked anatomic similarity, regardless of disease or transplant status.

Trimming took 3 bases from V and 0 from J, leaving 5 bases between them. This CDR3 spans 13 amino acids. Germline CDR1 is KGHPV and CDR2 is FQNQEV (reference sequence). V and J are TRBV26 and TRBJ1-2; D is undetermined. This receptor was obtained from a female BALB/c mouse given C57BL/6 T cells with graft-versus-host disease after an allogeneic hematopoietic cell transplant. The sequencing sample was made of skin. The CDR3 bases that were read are TGTGCCAGCAGTCTTGCAGCAAACTCCGACTACACC. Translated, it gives CASSLAANSDYT. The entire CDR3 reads CASSLAANSDYTF. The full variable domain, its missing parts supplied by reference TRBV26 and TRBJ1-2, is NSKVIQTPRYLVKGQGQKAKMRCIPEKGHPVVFWYQQNKNNEFKFLINFQNQEVLQQIDMTEKRFSAECPSNSPCSLEIQSSEAGDSALYLCASSLAANSDYTFGSGTRLLVI.